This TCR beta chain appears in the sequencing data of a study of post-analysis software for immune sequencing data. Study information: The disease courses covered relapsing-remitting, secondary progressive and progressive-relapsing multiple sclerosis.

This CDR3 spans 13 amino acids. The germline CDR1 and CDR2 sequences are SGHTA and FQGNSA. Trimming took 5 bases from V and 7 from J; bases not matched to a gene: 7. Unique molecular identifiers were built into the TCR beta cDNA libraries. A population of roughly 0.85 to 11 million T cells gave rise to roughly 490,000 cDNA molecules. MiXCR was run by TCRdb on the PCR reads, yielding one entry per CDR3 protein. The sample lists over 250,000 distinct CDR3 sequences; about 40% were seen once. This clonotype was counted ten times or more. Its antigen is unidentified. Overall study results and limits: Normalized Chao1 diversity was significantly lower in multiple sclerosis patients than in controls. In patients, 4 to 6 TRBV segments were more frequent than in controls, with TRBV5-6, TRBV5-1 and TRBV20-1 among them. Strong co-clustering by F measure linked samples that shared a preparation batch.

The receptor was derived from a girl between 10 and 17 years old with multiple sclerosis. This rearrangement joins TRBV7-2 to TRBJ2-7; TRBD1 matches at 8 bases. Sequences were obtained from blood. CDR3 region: CASSQDRVGEQYF. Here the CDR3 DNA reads TGTGCCAGCAGCCAGGACAGGGTTGGGGAGCAGTACTTC.